This T cell receptor beta chain comes out of a study of early T cells in non-severe SARS-CoV-2 infection. Attached unique molecular identifiers marked individual cDNA molecules. MiXCR was run by TCRdb on the 5' RACE reads, yielding one entry per CDR3 protein. The sample has around 47,000 distinct CDR3 sequences; 9.5% to 13% are singletons. V shed 1 base, J shed 2 bases, and the junction held 4 bases outside the gene matches. This CDR3 contains 14 residues. Germline CDR1 reads DFQATT; CDR2 reads SNEGSKA (reference sequence). This clonotype was sampled from an adult who was a healthcare worker with PCR-confirmed SARS-CoV-2 infection or an uninfected control (not recorded which). The source material was whole blood. This sequence joins TRBV20-1 and TRBJ2-5; 7 positions match TRBD1. The CDR3 DNA follows: TGCAGTGCTAGAGGAGGACAGGCTCAAGAGACCCAGTACTTC. Translating gives CSARGGQAQETQYF.